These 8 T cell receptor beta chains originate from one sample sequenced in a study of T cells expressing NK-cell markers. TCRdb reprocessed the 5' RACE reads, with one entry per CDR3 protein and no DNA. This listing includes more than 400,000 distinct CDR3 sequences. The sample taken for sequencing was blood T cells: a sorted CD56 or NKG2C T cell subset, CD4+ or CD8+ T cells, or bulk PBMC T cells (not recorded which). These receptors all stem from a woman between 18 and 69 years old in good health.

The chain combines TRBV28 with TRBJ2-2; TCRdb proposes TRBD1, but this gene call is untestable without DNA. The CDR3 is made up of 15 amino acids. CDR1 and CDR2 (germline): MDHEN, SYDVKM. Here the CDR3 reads CASSEGTRTAGELFF.

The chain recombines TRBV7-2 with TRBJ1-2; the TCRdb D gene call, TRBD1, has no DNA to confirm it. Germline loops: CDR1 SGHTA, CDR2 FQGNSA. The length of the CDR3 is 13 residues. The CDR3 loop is CASSLSRDYGYTF.

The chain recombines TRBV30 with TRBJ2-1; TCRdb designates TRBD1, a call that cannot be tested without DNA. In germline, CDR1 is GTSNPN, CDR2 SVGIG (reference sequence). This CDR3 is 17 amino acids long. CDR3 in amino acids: CAYQRGRGDIRGNEQFF.

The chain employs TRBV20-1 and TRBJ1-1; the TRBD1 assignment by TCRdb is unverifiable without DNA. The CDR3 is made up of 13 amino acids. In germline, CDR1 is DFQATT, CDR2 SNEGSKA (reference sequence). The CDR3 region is CSAREQGATEAFF.

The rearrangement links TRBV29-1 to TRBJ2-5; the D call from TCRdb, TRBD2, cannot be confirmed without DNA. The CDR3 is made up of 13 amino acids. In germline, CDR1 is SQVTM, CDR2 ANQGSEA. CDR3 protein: CSIFTSPKETQYF.

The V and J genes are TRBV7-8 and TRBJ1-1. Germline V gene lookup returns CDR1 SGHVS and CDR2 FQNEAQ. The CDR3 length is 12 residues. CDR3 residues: CASSLGIAGAFF. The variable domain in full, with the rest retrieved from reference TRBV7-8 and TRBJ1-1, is GAGVSQSPRYKVAKRGQDVALRCDPISGHVSLFWYQQALGQGPEFLTYFQNEAQLDKSGLPSDRFFAERPEGSVSTLKIQRTQQEDSAVYLCASSLGIAGAFFGQGTRLTVV.

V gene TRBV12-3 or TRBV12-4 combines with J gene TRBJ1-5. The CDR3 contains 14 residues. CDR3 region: CASSSVTSQISQHF.

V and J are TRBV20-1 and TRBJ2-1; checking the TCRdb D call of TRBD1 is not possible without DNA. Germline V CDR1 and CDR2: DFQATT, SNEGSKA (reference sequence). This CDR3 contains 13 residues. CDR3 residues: CSDTGTVFDEQFF.